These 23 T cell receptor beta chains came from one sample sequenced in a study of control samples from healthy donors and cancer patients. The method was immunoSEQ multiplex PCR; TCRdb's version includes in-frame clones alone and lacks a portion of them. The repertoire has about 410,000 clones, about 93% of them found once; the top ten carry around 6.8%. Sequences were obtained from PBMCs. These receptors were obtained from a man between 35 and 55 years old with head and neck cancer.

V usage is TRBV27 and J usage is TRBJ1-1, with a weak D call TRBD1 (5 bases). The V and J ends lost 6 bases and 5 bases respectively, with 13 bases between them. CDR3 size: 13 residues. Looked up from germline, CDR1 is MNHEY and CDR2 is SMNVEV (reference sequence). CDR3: CASSGTHITEAFF. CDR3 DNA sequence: TGTGCCAGCAGCGGGACCCACATAACTGAAGCTTTCTTT.

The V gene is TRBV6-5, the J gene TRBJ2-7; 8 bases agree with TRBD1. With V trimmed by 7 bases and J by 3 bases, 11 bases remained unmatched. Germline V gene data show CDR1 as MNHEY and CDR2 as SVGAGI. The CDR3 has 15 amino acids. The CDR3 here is CASTTGGTGRYEQYF. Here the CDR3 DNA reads TGTGCCAGCACCACGGGCGGGACAGGTCGCTACGAGCAGTACTTC.

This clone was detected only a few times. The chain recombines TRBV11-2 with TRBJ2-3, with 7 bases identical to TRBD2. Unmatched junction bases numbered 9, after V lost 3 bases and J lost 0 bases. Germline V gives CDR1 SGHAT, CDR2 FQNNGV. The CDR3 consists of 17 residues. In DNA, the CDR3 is TGTGCCAGCAGCTTCCGCCCTAGCGGTGATAGCACAGATACGCAGTATTTT. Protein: CASSFRPSGDSTDTQYF.

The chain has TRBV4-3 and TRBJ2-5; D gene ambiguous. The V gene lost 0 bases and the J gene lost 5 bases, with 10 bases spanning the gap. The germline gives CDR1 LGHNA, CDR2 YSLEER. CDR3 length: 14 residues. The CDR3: CASSQDVQTETQYF. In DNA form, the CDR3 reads TGCGCCAGCAGCCAAGATGTTCAAACGGAGACCCAGTACTTC.

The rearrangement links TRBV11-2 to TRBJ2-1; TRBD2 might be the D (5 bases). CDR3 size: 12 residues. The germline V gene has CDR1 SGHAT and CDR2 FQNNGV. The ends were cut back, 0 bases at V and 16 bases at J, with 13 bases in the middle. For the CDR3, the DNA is TGTGCCAGCAGCTTAGACCCACACCTAGCCTTCTTC. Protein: CASSLDPHLAFF.

The CDR3 nucleotides read TGTGCCAGCAGCGGAACAGGGGATCAGCCCCAGCATTTT. This codes for CASSGTGDQPQHF. J is TRBJ1-5 and V is TRBV5-6, with 7 positions matching TRBD1. There are 13 residues in the CDR3. Germline V gene data show CDR1 as SGHDT and CDR2 as YYEEEE. The junction had 3 bases not matched to a gene; V was cut back by 4 bases and J by 5 bases.

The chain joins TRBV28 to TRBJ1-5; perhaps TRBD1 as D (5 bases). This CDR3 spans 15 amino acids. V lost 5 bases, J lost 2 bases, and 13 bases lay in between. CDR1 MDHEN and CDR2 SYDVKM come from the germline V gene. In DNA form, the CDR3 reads TGTGCCAGCAGTACCTGGGGACTGGGCAATCAGCCCCAGCATTTT. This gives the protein CASSTWGLGNQPQHF.

The CDR3 DNA reads as TGTGCCAGCAGCTTGGCCGGGCGGAGAATGAACACTGAAGCTTTCTTT. This codes for CASSLAGRRMNTEAFF. The gene calls are TRBV5-6 and TRBJ1-1; D gene ambiguous. CDR3 length equals 16 residues. V shed 0 bases and J shed 0 bases, with 12 bases lying between them. The germline CDR1 and CDR2 sequences are SGHDT and YYEEEE.

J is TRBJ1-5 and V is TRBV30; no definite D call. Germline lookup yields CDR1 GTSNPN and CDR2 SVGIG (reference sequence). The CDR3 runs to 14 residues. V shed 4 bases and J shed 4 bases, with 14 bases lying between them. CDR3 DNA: TGTGCCTGGAAGGTAGGGCGGTCAAATCAGCCCCAGCATTTT. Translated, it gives CAWKVGRSNQPQHF.

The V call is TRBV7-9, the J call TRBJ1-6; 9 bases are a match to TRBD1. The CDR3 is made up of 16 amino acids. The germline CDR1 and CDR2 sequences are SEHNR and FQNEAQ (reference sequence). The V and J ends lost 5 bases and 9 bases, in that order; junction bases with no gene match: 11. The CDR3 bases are TGTGCCAGCAGCCCAAGGGAACAGGGGGCTGGTTCACCCCTCCACTTT. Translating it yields CASSPREQGAGSPLHF.

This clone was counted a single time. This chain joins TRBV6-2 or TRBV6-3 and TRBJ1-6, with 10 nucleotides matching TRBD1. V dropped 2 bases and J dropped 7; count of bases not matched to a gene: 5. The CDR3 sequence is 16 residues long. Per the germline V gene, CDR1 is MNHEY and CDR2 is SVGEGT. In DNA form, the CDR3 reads TGTGCCAGCAGTTACCCCCCGGGACAGGGGAATTCACCCCTCCACTTT. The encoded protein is CASSYPPGQGNSPLHF.

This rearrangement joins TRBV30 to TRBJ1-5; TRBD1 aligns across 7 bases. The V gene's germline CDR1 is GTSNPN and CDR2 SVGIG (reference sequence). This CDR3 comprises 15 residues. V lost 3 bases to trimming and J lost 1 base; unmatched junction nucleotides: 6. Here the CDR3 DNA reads TGTGCCTGGAGCATCGGACAGGCCAGCAATCAGCCCCAGCATTTT. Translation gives CAWSIGQASNQPQHF.

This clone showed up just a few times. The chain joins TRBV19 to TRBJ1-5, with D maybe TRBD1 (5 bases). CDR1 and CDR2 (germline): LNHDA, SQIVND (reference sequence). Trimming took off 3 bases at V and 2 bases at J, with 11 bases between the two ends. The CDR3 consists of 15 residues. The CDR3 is CASSIGGTGNQPQHF. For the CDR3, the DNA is TGTGCCAGTAGTATTGGCGGGACGGGCAATCAGCCCCAGCATTTT.

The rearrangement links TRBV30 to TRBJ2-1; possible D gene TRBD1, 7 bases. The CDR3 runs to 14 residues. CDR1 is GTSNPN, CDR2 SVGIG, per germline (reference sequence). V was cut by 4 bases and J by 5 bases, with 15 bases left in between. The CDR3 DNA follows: TGTGCCTGGACCAGGGGGACTCAAGACAATGAGCAGTTCTTC. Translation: CAWTRGTQDNEQFF.

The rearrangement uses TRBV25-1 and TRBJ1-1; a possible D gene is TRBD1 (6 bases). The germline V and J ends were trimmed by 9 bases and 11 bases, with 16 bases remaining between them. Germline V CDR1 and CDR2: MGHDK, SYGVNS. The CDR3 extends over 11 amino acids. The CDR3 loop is CASSRGLEAFF. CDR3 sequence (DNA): TGTGCCAGTTCGCGGGGGCTTGAGGCTTTCTTT.

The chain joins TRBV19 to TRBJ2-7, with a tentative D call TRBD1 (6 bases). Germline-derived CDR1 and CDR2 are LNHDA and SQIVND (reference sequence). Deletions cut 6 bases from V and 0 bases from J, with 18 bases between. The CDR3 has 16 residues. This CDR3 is CASSQLQGQSSYEQYF. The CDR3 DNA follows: TGTGCCAGTAGCCAACTACAGGGCCAGAGCTCCTACGAGCAGTACTTC.

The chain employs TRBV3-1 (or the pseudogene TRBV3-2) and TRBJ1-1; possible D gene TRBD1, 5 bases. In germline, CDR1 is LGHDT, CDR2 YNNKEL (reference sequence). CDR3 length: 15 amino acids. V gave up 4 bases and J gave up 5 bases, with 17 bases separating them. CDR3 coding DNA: TGTGCCAGCAGCCGCCCTCGAGGGGCGAGGACTGAAGCTTTCTTT. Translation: CASSRPRGARTEAFF.

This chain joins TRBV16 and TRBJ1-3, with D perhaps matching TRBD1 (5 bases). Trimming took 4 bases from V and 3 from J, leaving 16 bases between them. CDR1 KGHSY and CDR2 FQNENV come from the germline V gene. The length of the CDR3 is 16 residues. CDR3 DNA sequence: TGTGCCAGCAGCCCCTCACGCCGGGACGGTGGAAACACCATATATTTT. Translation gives CASSPSRRDGGNTIYF.

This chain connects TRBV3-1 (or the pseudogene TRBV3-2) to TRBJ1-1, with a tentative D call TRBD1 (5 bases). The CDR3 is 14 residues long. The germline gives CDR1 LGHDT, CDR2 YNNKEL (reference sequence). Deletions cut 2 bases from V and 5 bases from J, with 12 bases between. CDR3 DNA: TGTGCCAGCAGCCAACCGGGACGCCCGACTGAAGCTTTCTTT. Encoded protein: CASSQPGRPTEAFF.

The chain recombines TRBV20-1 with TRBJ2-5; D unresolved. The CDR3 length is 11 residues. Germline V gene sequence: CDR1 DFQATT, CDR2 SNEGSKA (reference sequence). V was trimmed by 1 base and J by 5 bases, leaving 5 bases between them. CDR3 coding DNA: TGCAGTGCTAGAGCGGACGAGACCCAGTACTTC. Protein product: CSARADETQYF.

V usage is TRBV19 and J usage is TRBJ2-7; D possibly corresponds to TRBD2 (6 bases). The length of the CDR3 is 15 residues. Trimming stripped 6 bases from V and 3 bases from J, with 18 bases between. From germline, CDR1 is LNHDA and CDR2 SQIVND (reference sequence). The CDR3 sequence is CASRTGGADGYEQYF. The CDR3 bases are TGTGCCAGTAGGACGGGCGGGGCGGACGGCTACGAGCAGTACTTC.

The CDR3 region has the DNA TGTGCCAGCAGCTCCAGGGGAAGGGAGAATTCACCCCTCCACTTT. This codes for CASSSRGRENSPLHF. This chain connects TRBV7-2 to TRBJ1-6, with D perhaps TRBD1 (6 bases). CDR1 and CDR2 (germline): SGHTA, FQGNSA. There are 15 residues in the CDR3. V lost 4 bases, J lost 7 bases, and 14 bases lay in between.

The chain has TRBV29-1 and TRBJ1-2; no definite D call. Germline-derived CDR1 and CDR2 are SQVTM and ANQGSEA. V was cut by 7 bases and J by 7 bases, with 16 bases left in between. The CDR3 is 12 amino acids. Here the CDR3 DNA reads TGCAGCGCCGAGGTCGGCTTCGGTGGCTACACCTTC. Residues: CSAEVGFGGYTF.